These 2 T cell receptor beta chains share one sample of origin, sequenced in a study of CD8 T cells in ankylosing spondylitis. Study-wide results and limits: Ankylosing spondylitis blood appeared to be characterized by a TCR beta motif of fewer than ten highly homologous variants.

No antigens are known for them. From the 5' RACE reads, TCRdb called clonotypes with MiXCR, one entry per CDR3 protein. The repertoire holds 650,000 to 800,000 distinct CDR3 sequences, with around 19% as singletons. The source material was blood, either unsorted or a sorted T cell fraction (not recorded which). Receptors were obtained from a male donor with ankylosing spondylitis.

This clonotype was seen at least ten times. The rearrangement uses TRBV20-1 and TRBJ1-2; TRBD1 agrees at 7 bases. Germline V gene sequence: CDR1 DFQATT, CDR2 SNEGSKA (reference sequence). V gave up 3 bases and J gave up 2 bases; unmatched junction bases: 6. The CDR3 is 14 amino acids. The CDR3 nucleotides read TGCAGTGCTAGCCCCGGGACAGTCAACTATGGCTACACCTTC. Residues: CSASPGTVNYGYTF.

Remarks on this clonotype: One end of the junction is discordant with germline, which a read error may explain. The J gene is TRBJ2-1, the V gene TRBV24-1; D is tentatively TRBD1 or TRBD2 (5 bases each). CDR1 is KGHDR, CDR2 SFDVKD, per germline. This CDR3 spans 15 amino acids. This chain's CDR3 is CATSDLGEPGNQQFF. The CDR3 coding sequence is TGTGCCACCAGTGATTTAGGGGAGCCGGGCAATCAGCAGTTCTTC.